The 18 T cell receptor beta chains presented below share a single source sample, sequenced in a study of T cell responses to AZD1222 COVID-19 vaccine. The data were produced by immunoSEQ multiplex PCR, yet TCRdb's version contains in-frame clones alone and is incomplete. This table has about 85,000 clones, 80% to 90% appearing once. The sample here was peripheral blood, taken on day 0 of AZD1222 vaccination. These receptors all come from an adult in good health.

Comments on this clone: The sample carries other DNA sequences with the same CDR3. The rearrangement links TRBV6-5 to TRBJ1-2; D gene unclear. The germline CDR1 and CDR2 sequences are MNHEY and SVGAGI. The germline V and J ends were trimmed by 0 bases and 2 bases, with 4 bases remaining between them. There are 13 residues in the CDR3. The CDR3 is CASSYSQNYGYTF. The CDR3 bases are TGTGCCAGCAGTTACTCTCAGAACTATGGCTACACCTTC.

The J gene is TRBJ1-2, the V gene TRBV7-2; D remains ambiguous. CDR3 size: 15 residues. V was clipped by 1 base and J by 2 bases, with 11 bases between them. CDR1 is SGHTA and CDR2 is FQGNSA in the germline V gene. The CDR3 loop reads CASSLETSGNYGYTF. CDR3 sequence (DNA): TGTGCCAGCAGCTTAGAAACCAGTGGGAACTATGGCTACACCTTC. Combining the CDR3 with reference TRBV7-2 and TRBJ1-2 gives the whole variable domain GAGVSQSPSNKVTEKGKDVELRCDPISGHTALYWYRQSLGQGLEFLIYFQGNSAPDKSGLPSDRFSAERTGGSVSTLTIQRTQQEDSAVYLCASSLETSGNYGYTFGSGTRLTVV.

The rearrangement joins TRBV13 to TRBJ2-5; 10 positions agree with TRBD2. CDR1 and CDR2 from the germline V gene are PRHDT and FYEKMQ (reference sequence). The CDR3 is made up of 17 amino acids. V lost 6 bases, J lost 3 bases, and 13 bases stayed unmatched. CDR3 sequence (DNA): TGTGCCAGCAGGCGAAACGAAGGACTAGCGGTAAAAGAGACCCAGTACTTC. Translating it yields CASRRNEGLAVKETQYF.

The chain joins TRBV4-3 to TRBJ2-1; TRBD2 is a possible D gene (6 bases). CDR3 size: 17 residues. CDR1 LGHNA and CDR2 YSLEER come from the germline V gene. V was clipped by 0 bases and J by 5 bases, with 17 bases between them. The CDR3 nucleotides read TGCGCCAGCAGCCAAGAGGGTCGGTATTTAGCGGACAATGAGCAGTTCTTC. This encodes CASSQEGRYLADNEQFF.

The CDR3 region is CASSLAGTGGPFYEQYF. CDR3 sequence (DNA): TGTGCCAGCAGTTTAGCCGGGACAGGGGGCCCCTTTTACGAGCAGTACTTC. J is TRBJ2-7 and V is TRBV27; the match to TRBD1 covers 12 bases. With 2 bases clipped from V and 4 bases from J, the junction kept 9 bases outside the gene matches. The CDR3 extends over 17 amino acids. Per germline, CDR1 MNHEY and CDR2 SMNVEV (reference sequence).

The chain couples TRBV9 to TRBJ2-7; TRBD1 aligns across 11 bases. The CDR3 runs 15 residues. Germline V gives CDR1 SGDLS, CDR2 YYNGEE. The trim removed 0 bases at V and 6 bases at J, leaving 5 bases unmatched. The CDR3 loop reads CASSVGGQGGAEQYF. The CDR3 DNA sequence: TGTGCCAGCAGCGTAGGGGGACAGGGGGGAGCCGAGCAGTACTTC.

This sequence joins TRBV23-1 and TRBJ1-1; no clear D gene. TRBV23-1 is sorted into the ORF group, with uncertain function. This CDR3 spans 15 amino acids. Trimming took 6 bases from V and 0 from J, leaving 14 bases between them. The CDR3 reads CASSPLEGMNTEAFF. The CDR3 nucleotides are TGCGCCAGCAGCCCCTTGGAGGGAATGAACACTGAAGCTTTCTTT.

The chain joins TRBV28 to TRBJ2-1, with TRBD2 as a possible D gene (5 bases). Germline assignment: CDR1 MDHEN and CDR2 SYDVKM. V was trimmed by 5 bases and J by 0 bases, leaving 14 bases between them. The CDR3 loop spans 16 amino acids. CDR3 sequence: CASSVAPLSSYNEQFF. CDR3 in DNA: TGTGCCAGCAGTGTAGCGCCCTTAAGCTCCTACAATGAGCAGTTCTTC.

V is TRBV6-6 and J is TRBJ1-3; D gene ambiguous. The germline V and J ends were trimmed by 0 bases and 0 bases, with 6 bases remaining between them. Germline V gene sequence: CDR1 MNHNY, CDR2 SVGAGI (reference sequence). CDR3 length equals 15 residues. CDR3 residues: CASSYSPRSGNTIYF. The CDR3 DNA reads TGTGCCAGCAGTTACTCGCCTCGCTCTGGAAACACCATATATTTT.

The genes are TRBV24-1 and TRBJ2-1, with 11 bases identical to TRBD2. Per the germline V gene, CDR1 is KGHDR and CDR2 is SFDVKD. This CDR3 region has 16 residues. V dropped 3 bases and J dropped 3; count of bases not matched to a gene: 3. Here the CDR3 DNA reads TGTGCCACCAGTGATCCCGGGACTAGCGGCTACAATGAGCAGTTCTTC. It translates to CATSDPGTSGYNEQFF.

The genes are TRBV28 and TRBJ1-5; TRBD1 aligns across 7 bases. V was pared by 3 bases and J by 6 bases, with 14 bases of the junction left unmatched. Germline V gene data show CDR1 as MDHEN and CDR2 as SYDVKM. The length of the CDR3 is 17 residues. For the CDR3, the DNA is TGTGCCAGCAGTTTGAACGGGGGGCGAGACAGGGTTCAGCCCCAGCATTTT. It encodes CASSLNGGRDRVQPQHF.

The chain combines TRBV5-4 with TRBJ1-6; TRBD1 matches 9 bases. J lost 10 bases, V lost 0 bases, and 5 bases had no gene match. From germline, CDR1 is SGHNT and CDR2 YYREEE (reference sequence). This CDR3 is built from 15 residues. CDR3 region: CASSLGGTGNSPLHF. CDR3 DNA sequence: TGTGCCAGCAGCTTGGGGGGGACAGGGAACTCACCCCTCCACTTT.

Written as DNA, the CDR3 is TGTGCCAGCAGCTTTGGTAGCGGATCCTCCGATACGCAGTATTTT. This sequence encodes CASSFGSGSSDTQYF. The genes are TRBV7-9 and TRBJ2-3; D is possibly TRBD2 (6 bases). The CDR3 length is 15 residues. V was trimmed by 3 bases and J by 6 bases, leaving 16 bases between them. From germline, CDR1 is SEHNR and CDR2 FQNEAQ (reference sequence).

The chain couples TRBV9 to TRBJ2-5; D remains ambiguous. CDR1 is SGDLS, CDR2 YYNGEE, per germline. Deletions cut 0 bases from V and 5 bases from J, with 17 bases between. The CDR3 spans 16 residues. DNA for the CDR3: TGTGCCAGCAGCGTAGGCGCAAGACATGACTTCGAGACCCAGTACTTC. This sequence encodes CASSVGARHDFETQYF.

The rearrangement uses TRBV19 and TRBJ2-1; maybe TRBD1 (6 bases). The CDR3 is 15 residues long. Looked up from germline, CDR1 is LNHDA and CDR2 is SQIVND (reference sequence). V was clipped by 6 bases and J by 0 bases, with 12 bases between them. The CDR3: CASRGTGSSYNEQFF. The CDR3 region has the DNA TGTGCCAGTAGAGGTACAGGGAGCTCCTACAATGAGCAGTTCTTC.

This clone was counted once. V is TRBV7-2 and J is TRBJ2-3; 8 positions agree with TRBD2. The CDR3 runs to 15 residues. Germline-derived CDR1 and CDR2 are SGHTA and FQGNSA. Trimming removed 5 bases from V and 6 bases from J; junction bases left unmatched: 10. The CDR3, as DNA: TGTGCCAGCAGCCCAAATATAGCGGGGACCGATACGCAGTATTTT. Translated: CASSPNIAGTDTQYF.

This clone showed up just a few times. CDR3 sequence (DNA): TGTGCCAGCAGCTTATCAGGGGTGGCGGCGCCTAGCACAGATACGCAGTATTTT. The encoded protein is CASSLSGVAAPSTDTQYF. The chain links TRBV7-9 to TRBJ2-3; TRBD1 is a possible D gene (6 bases). This CDR3 contains 18 residues. Trimming left V 2 bases short and J 0 bases short, with 18 bases between. Germline assignment: CDR1 SEHNR and CDR2 FQNEAQ (reference sequence).

V and J are TRBV18 and TRBJ2-1; 9 bases fit TRBD2. Trimming cost V 1 base and J 8 bases; bases outside gene matches: 6. CDR3 size: 15 residues. Germline V gene data show CDR1 as KGHSH and CDR2 as LQKENI. The CDR3 protein is CASSPRASGNDEQFF. CDR3 nucleotides: TGTGCCAGCTCACCACGGGCTAGCGGGAACGATGAGCAGTTCTTC.